This T cell receptor beta chain was found in a study of T cells in localized non-small cell lung cancer. The protocol was immunoSEQ multiplex PCR, while the TCRdb copy is restricted to in-frame clones and leaves out a portion. The repertoire holds some 1,300 clones, with about a fifth as singletons. Study-wide points: A single tumor region was sequenced, leaving heterogeneity possible. Median detection of top 100 tumor clones in adjacent lung was around 59 clones.

This clone is judged large. Its antigen is as yet unknown. Trimming removed 7 bases from V and 4 bases from J, with 19 bases in between. The CDR3 extends over 16 amino acids. Per the germline V gene, CDR1 is MNHGY and CDR2 is SAAAGT. This rearrangement joins TRBV6-8 to TRBJ2-2, with D possibly being TRBD1 or TRBD2 (6 bases each). This sample comprised normal lung tissue next to the tumor, obtained before any cancer treatment. This receptor was taken from a woman between 40 and 69 years old with stage II lung adenocarcinoma. The CDR3 here is CASTKRGQLGTGELFF. CDR3 DNA sequence: TGTGCCAGCACCAAACGGGGGCAGTTGGGCACCGGGGAGCTGTTTTTT.